These 13 T cell receptor beta chains originate from one sample sequenced in a study of CD8 T cells in ankylosing spondylitis. In TCRdb, the 5' RACE reads were re-called with MiXCR into one record per CDR3 protein. The data show about 360,000 distinct CDR3 sequences, roughly 14% seen once. The source material was blood, either unsorted or a sorted T cell fraction (not recorded which). All receptors come from a male donor with ankylosing spondylitis or in good health (not recorded which).

In its sample, this clonotype was seen a few times. The chain is built from TRBV29-1 and TRBJ1-2; possibly TRBD1 for D (6 bases). This CDR3 region has 13 residues. Germline V gene sequence: CDR1 SQVTM, CDR2 ANQGSEA. V was shortened by 7 bases and J by 4 bases, with 16 bases between the two germline ends. The CDR3 protein is CSAQGQPGYGYTF. The DNA of the CDR3 is TGCAGCGCACAGGGCCAGCCGGGCTATGGCTACACCTTC.

This clonotype was detected many times. The chain combines TRBV5-1 with TRBJ1-1, with D hard to call. The CDR3 runs to 13 residues. Trimming removed 4 bases at V and 3 bases at J, with 10 bases between. From germline, CDR1 is SGHRS and CDR2 YFSETQ. Here the CDR3 reads CASSPTTYTEAFF. CDR3 DNA: TGCGCCAGCAGCCCAACCACGTACACTGAAGCTTTCTTT.

This clonotype was observed a handful of times. V usage is TRBV6-2 or TRBV6-3 and J usage is TRBJ2-5; D possibly matches TRBD1 or TRBD2 (5 bases each). Between the trimmed V and J ends, which lost 4 bases and 2 bases, there was a span of 23 bases. The CDR3 loop spans 18 amino acids. Germline V gives CDR1 MNHEY, CDR2 SVGEGT. The CDR3 spells CASSFGPGRAVAQETQYF. The CDR3 DNA reads as TGTGCCAGCAGTTTCGGCCCGGGACGGGCAGTAGCTCAAGAGACCCAGTACTTC.

This chain uses TRBV5-1 with TRBJ2-1, with 7 bases identical to TRBD1. The CDR3 extends over 12 amino acids. V was clipped by 3 bases and J by 9 bases; unmatched bases: 3. Looked up from germline, CDR1 is SGHRS and CDR2 is YFSETQ. CDR3 residues: CASSSTGLEQFF. In DNA form, the CDR3 reads TGCGCCAGCAGCTCGACAGGGCTTGAGCAGTTCTTC.

This chain links TRBV21-1 with TRBJ1-2. TRBV21-1 is deemed a pseudogene. The CDR3 is 10 amino acids. The chain's CDR3 is CASSKTGYTF. DNA of the CDR3: TGTGCCAGCAGCAAAACCGGCTACACCTTC.

This clonotype was observed a few times. This chain joins TRBV9 and TRBJ2-1; tentative D call: TRBD1 (6 bases). Trimming took 3 bases from V and 7 from J, leaving 17 bases between them. In germline, CDR1 is SGDLS, CDR2 YYNGEE. The CDR3 runs 15 residues. The CDR3 protein is CASSGGTIQVNEQFF. CDR3 bases: TGTGCCAGCAGCGGTGGGACAATACAAGTGAATGAGCAGTTCTTC. The full variable domain, rest sourced from reference TRBV9 and TRBJ2-1, is DSGVTQTPKHLITATGQRVTLRCSPRSGDLSVYWYQQSLDQGLQFLIQYYNGEERAKGNILERFSAQQFPDLHSELNLSSLELGDSALYFCASSGGTIQVNEQFFGPGTRLTVL.

This chain uses TRBV20-1 with TRBJ2-3; 8 bases agree with TRBD1. With 5 bases clipped from V and 0 bases from J, the junction kept 7 bases outside the gene matches. The CDR3 contains 15 residues. The V gene's germline CDR1 is DFQATT and CDR2 SNEGSKA (reference sequence). This CDR3 reads CSAPRQGPSTDTQYF. CDR3 in DNA: TGCAGTGCTCCCCGACAGGGGCCTAGCACAGATACGCAGTATTTT.

This clonotype was detected only a few times. This chain links TRBV10-3 with TRBJ2-6, with a weak D call TRBD1 (6 bases). CDR1 ENHRY and CDR2 SYGVKD come from the germline V gene. The CDR3 runs 12 residues. The ends were cut back, 10 bases at V and 4 bases at J, with 8 bases in the middle. The CDR3: CATGAGANVLTF. The CDR3 coding sequence is TGTGCCACAGGGGCCGGGGCCAACGTCCTGACTTTC.

This clonotype was counted between two and nine times. This chain links TRBV20-1 with TRBJ2-3; D uncertain. The CDR3 loop spans 15 amino acids. Germline CDR1 reads DFQATT; CDR2 reads SNEGSKA (reference sequence). Trimming left V 5 bases short and J 3 bases short, with 18 bases between. CDR3 amino acids: CSAPSRAMGTDTQYF. The CDR3 coding sequence is TGCAGTGCTCCTTCCCGGGCCATGGGGACAGATACGCAGTATTTT.

The chain combines TRBV11-2 with TRBJ2-7; no clear D. Germline loops: CDR1 SGHAT, CDR2 FQNNGV. V lost 11 bases to trimming and J lost 2 bases, with 16 bases between them. The CDR3 is made up of 13 amino acids. The CDR3, as DNA: TGTGCCTCTAAACACAACAAAGCCTACGAGCAGTACTTC. Residues: CASKHNKAYEQYF. Variable domain in full (rest from reference TRBV11-2 and TRBJ2-7): EAGVAQSPRYKIIEKRQSVAFWCNPISGHATLYWYQQILGQGPKLLIQFQNNGVVDDSQLPKDRFSAERLKGVDSTLKIQPAKLEDSAVYLCASKHNKAYEQYFGPGTRLTVT.

This clonotype occurred a few times. The V call is TRBV7-9, the J call TRBJ2-2; D unclear. V was shortened by 0 bases and J by 5 bases, with 7 bases between the two germline ends. The CDR3 is made up of 14 amino acids. Germline CDR1 reads SEHNR; CDR2 reads FQNEAQ (reference sequence). The CDR3 region is CASSLAKGTGELFF. CDR3 DNA sequence: TGTGCCAGCAGCTTAGCGAAAGGAACCGGGGAGCTGTTTTTT.

The table lists this clonotype with many counts. This chain uses TRBV14 with TRBJ1-2, with D possibly TRBD1 on 5 matching bases. This CDR3 comprises 15 residues. Trimming removed 5 bases from V and 1 base from J, with 14 bases in between. CDR1 and CDR2 (germline): SGHDN, FVKESK. This CDR3 is CASSTIDSYNYGYTF. Written as DNA, the CDR3 is TGTGCCAGCAGCACGATAGACAGCTATAACTATGGCTACACCTTC.

The genes are TRBV7-9 and TRBJ2-3, with 7 bases fitting TRBD2. V shed 2 bases and J 4 bases; nucleotides not matched to a gene: 6. Germline V gene data show CDR1 as SEHNR and CDR2 as FQNEAQ (reference sequence). This CDR3 has 15 residues. The CDR3 sequence is CASSLQSGVADTQYF. In DNA form, the CDR3 reads TGTGCCAGCAGCTTACAAAGCGGGGTGGCAGATACGCAGTATTTT.